This TCR beta chain was observed in a study of neurological immune-mediated disorders. Points on this clonotype: Antigen: not known.

In germline, CDR1 is LNHDA, CDR2 SQIVND (reference sequence). This CDR3 has 13 amino acids. Trimming took 6 bases from V and 4 from J; bases not matched to a gene: 3. Study findings and constraints: Multiple sclerosis, the disease with the least TCR clonal expansion, fell below healthy controls, whereas HTLV-1-associated myelopathy showed the most. One related-CDR3 cluster, which may be a signature, held the repertoires of 18 of 34 multiple sclerosis patients after phylogenetic grouping.

TCRdb redid the calling of the 5' RACE reads with MiXCR, one entry per CDR3 protein. The sample holds tens of thousands of distinct CDR3 sequences, 2% to 2.5% seen once. The unsorted libraries were prepared from 2 million PBMCs (stored at -80 C). What was sequenced was PBMCs. The J gene is TRBJ2-7, the V gene TRBV19; 10 bases fit TRBD1. The clonotype originates from a man over 45 with multiple sclerosis. This CDR3 is CASRGTGVYEQYF. DNA of the CDR3: TGTGCCAGTAGGGGGACAGGGGTATACGAGCAGTACTTC.